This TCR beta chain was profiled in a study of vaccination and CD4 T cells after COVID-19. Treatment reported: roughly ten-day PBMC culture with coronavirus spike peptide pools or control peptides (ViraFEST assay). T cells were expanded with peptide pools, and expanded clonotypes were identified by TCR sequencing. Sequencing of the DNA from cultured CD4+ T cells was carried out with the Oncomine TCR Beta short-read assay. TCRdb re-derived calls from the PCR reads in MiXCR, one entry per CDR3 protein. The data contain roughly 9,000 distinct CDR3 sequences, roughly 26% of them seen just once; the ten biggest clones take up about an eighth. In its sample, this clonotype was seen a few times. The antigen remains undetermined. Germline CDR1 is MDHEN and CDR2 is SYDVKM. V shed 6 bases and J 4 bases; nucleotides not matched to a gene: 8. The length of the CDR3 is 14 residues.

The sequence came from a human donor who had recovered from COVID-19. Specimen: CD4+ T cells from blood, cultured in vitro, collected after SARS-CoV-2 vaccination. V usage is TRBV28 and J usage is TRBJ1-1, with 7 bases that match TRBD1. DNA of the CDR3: TGTGCCAGCAGAAGGAGGGGACAGATCACTGAAGCTTTCTTT. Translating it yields CASRRRGQITEAFF.